This TCR beta chain was found in a study of T cells in Graves' hyperthyroidism and ophthalmopathy. This clonotype was counted a few times. Amplification yielded TCR beta CDR3 regions, with RNA transcripts as the source. Carried out on the TCR CDR3, a first-round RT-PCR used the HTBI primer set. One entry per CDR3 protein results from TCRdb running MiXCR on the multiplex PCR reads. The sample gives around 620,000 distinct CDR3 sequences, around 15% of which show up once; around 4% is in the top ten. The study based diagnoses on clinical symptoms, serum thyroxine and TRAb, thyroid ultrasound and orbital computed tomography. The receptor comes from a young woman with Graves' hyperthyroidism. Specimen: blood.

The CDR3 protein is CASSLGQGTGEQFF. The DNA for the CDR3 is TGTGCCAGCAGCCTTGGACAGGGAACGGGTGAGCAGTTCTTC. The chain is built from TRBV7-6 and TRBJ2-1; 8 nucleotides align to TRBD1. The CDR3 runs to 14 residues. The trim removed 5 bases at V and 9 bases at J, leaving 9 bases unmatched. Germline V gene sequence: CDR1 SGHVS, CDR2 FNYEAQ. The full variable domain, with the rest looked up from reference TRBV7-6 and TRBJ2-1, is GAGVSQSPRYKVTKRGQDVALRCDPISGHVSLYWYRQALGQGPEFLTYFNYEAQQDKSGLPNDRFSAERPEGSISTLTIQRTEQRDSAMYRCASSLGQGTGEQFFGPGTRLTVL.